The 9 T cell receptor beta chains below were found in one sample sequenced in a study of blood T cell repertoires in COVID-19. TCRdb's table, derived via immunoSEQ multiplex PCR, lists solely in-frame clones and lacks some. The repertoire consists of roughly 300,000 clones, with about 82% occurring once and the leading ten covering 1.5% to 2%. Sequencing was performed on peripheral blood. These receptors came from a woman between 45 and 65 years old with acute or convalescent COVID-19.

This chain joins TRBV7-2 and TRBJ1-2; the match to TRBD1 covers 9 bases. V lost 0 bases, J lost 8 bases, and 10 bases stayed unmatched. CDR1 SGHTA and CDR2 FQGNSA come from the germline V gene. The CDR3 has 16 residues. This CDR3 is CASSLAIGTGSRGYTF. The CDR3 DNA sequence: TGTGCCAGCAGCTTAGCGATCGGGACAGGGAGTCGGGGCTACACCTTC. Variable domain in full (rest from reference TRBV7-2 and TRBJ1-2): GAGVSQSPSNKVTEKGKDVELRCDPISGHTALYWYRQSLGQGLEFLIYFQGNSAPDKSGLPSDRFSAERTGGSVSTLTIQRTQQEDSAVYLCASSLAIGTGSRGYTFGSGTRLTVV.

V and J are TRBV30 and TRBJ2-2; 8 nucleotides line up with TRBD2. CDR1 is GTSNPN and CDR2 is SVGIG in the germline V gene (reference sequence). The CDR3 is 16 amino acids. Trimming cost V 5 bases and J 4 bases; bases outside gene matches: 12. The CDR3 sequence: CAWANLGTRPTGELFF. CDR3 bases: TGTGCCTGGGCTAATCTCGGGACTAGGCCCACCGGGGAGCTGTTTTTT.

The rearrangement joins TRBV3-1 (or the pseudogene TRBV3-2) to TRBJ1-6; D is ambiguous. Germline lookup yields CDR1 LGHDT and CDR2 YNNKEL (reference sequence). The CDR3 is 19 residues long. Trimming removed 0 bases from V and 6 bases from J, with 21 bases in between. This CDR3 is CASSQDLLTLVRLNSPLHF. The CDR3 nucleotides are TGTGCCAGCAGCCAAGATCTGCTTACGTTGGTCCGACTTAATTCACCCCTCCACTTT.

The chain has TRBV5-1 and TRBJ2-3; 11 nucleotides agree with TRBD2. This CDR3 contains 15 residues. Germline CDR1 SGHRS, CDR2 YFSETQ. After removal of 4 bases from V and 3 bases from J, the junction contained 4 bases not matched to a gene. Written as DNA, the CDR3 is TGCGCCAGCAGCCCCTGGACTAGCGGGACAGATACGCAGTATTTT. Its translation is CASSPWTSGTDTQYF.

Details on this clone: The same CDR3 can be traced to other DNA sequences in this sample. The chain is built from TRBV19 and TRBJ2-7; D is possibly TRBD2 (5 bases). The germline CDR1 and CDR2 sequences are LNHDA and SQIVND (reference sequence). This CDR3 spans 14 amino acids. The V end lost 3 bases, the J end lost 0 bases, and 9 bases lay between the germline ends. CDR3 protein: CASSISGSSYEQYF. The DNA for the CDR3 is TGTGCCAGTAGTATTTCTGGGAGCTCCTACGAGCAGTACTTC.

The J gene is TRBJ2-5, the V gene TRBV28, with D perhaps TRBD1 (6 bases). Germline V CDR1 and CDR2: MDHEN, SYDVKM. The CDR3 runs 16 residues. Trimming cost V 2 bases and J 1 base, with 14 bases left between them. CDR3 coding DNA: TGTGCCAGCAGTTTAACATTAGGGGACACCCAAGAGACCCAGTACTTC. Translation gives CASSLTLGDTQETQYF.

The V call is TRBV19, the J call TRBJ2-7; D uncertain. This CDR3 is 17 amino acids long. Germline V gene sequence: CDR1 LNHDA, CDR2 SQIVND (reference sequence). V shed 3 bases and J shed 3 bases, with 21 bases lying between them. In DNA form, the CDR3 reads TGTGCCAGTAGTATTTCGGCTAGTTCCCTCCCACTCTACGAGCAGTACTTC. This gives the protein CASSISASSLPLYEQYF.

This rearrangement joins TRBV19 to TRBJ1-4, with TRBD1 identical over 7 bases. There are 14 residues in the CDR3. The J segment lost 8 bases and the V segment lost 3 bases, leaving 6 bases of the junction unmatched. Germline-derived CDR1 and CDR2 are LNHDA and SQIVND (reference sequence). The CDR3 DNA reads TGTGCCAGTAGTATCGGACAGGTTGGCGAAAAACTGTTTTTT. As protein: CASSIGQVGEKLFF.

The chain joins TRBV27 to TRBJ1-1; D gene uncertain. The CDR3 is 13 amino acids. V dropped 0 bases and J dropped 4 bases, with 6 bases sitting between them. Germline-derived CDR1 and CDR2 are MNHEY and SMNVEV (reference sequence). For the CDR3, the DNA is TGTGCCAGCAGTTTATCTCGGTTCACTGAAGCTTTCTTT. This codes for CASSLSRFTEAFF.